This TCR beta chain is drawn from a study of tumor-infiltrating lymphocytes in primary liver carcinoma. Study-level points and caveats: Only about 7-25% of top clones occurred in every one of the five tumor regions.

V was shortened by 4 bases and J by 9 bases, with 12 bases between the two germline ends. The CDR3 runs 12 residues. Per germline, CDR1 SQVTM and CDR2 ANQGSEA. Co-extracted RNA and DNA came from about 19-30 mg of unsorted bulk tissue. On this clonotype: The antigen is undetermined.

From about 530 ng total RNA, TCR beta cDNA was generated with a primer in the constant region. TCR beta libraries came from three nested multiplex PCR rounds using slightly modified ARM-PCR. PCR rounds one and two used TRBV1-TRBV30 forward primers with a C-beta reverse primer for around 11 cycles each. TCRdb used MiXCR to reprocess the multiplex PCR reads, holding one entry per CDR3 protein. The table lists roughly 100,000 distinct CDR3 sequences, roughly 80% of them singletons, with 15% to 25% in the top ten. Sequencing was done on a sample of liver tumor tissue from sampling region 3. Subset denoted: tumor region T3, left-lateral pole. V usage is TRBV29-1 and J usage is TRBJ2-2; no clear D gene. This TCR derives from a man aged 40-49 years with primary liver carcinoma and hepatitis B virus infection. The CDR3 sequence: CSVGFGTWELFF. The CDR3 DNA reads TGCAGCGTTGGATTCGGAACCTGGGAGCTGTTTTTT.